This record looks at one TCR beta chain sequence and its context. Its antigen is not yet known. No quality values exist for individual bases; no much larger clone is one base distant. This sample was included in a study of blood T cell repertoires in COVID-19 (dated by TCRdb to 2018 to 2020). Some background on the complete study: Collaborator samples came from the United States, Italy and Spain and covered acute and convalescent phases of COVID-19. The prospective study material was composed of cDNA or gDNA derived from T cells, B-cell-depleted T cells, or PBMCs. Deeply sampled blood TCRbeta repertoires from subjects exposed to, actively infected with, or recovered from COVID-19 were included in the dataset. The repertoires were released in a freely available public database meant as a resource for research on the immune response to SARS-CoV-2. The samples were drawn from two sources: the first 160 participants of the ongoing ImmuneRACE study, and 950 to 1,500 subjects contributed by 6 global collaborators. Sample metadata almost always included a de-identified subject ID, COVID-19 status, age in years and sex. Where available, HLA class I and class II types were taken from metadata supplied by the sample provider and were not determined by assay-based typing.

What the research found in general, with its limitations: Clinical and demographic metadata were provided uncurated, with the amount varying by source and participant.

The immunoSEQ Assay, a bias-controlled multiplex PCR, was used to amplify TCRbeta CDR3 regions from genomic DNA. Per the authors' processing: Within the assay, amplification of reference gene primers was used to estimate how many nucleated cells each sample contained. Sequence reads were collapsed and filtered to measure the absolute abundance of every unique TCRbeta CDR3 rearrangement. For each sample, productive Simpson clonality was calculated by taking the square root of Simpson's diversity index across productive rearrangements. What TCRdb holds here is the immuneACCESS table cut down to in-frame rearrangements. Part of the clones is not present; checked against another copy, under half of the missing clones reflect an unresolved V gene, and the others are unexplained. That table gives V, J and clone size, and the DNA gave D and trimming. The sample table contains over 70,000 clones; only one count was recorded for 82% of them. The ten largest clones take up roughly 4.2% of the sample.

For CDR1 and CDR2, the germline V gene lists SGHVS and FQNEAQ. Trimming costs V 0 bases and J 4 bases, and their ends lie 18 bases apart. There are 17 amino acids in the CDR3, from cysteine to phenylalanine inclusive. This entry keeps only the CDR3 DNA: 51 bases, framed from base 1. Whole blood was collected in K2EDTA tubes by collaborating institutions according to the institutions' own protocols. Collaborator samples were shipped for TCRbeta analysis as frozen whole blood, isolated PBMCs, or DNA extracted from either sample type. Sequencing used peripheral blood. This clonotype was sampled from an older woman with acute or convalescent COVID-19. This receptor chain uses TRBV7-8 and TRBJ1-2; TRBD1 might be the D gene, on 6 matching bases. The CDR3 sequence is CASSLAYRVEGGYGYTF. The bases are TGTGCCAGCAGCTTAGCGTACAGGGTAGAAGGGGGCTATGGCTACACCTTC.